This T cell receptor (beta chain) comes out of a study of blood T cell repertoires in COVID-19. Study context: COVID-19 samples collected from the United States, Italy and Spain covered acute and convalescent phases. The cDNA or gDNA used as material had been derived from T cells, B-cell-depleted T cells, or PBMCs.

Original processing methods: Reference gene primer amplification yielded estimated nucleated cell counts. TCRdb's table, derived via immunoSEQ multiplex PCR, lists solely in-frame clones and lacks some. V and J calls and clone size are copied from that table; D and trimming were computed from the DNA. The sample has some 46,000 clones, roughly 88% seen once; the top ten hold less than 8.5%. Germline CDR1 is SGHNT and CDR2 is YYREEE (reference sequence). The CDR3 contains 14 residues. V lost 4 bases to trimming and J lost 6 bases; unmatched junction nucleotides: 8. This chain links TRBV5-4 with TRBJ1-1, with 8 bases aligning to TRBD1. This receptor was taken from a man aged 45-65 years with acute or convalescent COVID-19. Sequencing input: peripheral blood. The DNA for the CDR3 is TGTGCCAGCAGCGCCTCGACAGGGGCTTCTGAAGCTTTCTTT. Protein sequence: CASSASTGASEAFF.